The present T cell receptor (beta chain) was sequenced within a study of shared clonotypes between healthy human individuals. Profiled with immunoSEQ multiplex PCR; TCRdb holds only in-frame clones, not every one. The sample lists 90,000 to 120,000 clones; 68% were seen once. The sample taken for sequencing was memory CD8+ T cells sorted from blood. Subset defined: CD45RO+ cells pooled with CCR7-negative TemRA cells. This sequence originates from a woman in her 30s in good health.

The CDR3 protein is CASSVAGGTGILGNTIYF. The CDR3 DNA reads TGTGCCAGCAGTGTCGCCGGAGGGACAGGTATTCTTGGAAACACCATATATTTT. This chain connects TRBV6-1 to TRBJ1-3, with TRBD1 matching over 8 bases. CDR3 length: 18 amino acids. Germline lookup yields CDR1 MNHNS and CDR2 SASEGT. The trim removed 4 bases at V and 3 bases at J, leaving 14 bases unmatched.